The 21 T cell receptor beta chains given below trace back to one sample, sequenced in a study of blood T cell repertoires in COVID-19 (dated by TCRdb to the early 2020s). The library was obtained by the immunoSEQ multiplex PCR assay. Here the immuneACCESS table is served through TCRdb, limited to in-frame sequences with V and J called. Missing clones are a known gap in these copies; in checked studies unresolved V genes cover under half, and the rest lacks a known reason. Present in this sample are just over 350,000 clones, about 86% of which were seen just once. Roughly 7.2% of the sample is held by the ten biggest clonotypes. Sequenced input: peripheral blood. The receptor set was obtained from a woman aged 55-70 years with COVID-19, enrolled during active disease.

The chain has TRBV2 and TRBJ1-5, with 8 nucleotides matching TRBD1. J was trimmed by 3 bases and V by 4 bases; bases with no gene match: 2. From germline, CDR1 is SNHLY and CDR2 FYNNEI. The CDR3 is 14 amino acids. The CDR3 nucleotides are TGTGCCAGCAGTGGACAGGGGCTCAATCAGCCCCAGCATTTT. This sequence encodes CASSGQGLNQPQHF.

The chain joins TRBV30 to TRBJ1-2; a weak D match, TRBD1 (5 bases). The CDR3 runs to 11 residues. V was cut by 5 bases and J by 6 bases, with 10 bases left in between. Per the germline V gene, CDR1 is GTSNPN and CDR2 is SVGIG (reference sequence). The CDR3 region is CAWGGRDGYTF. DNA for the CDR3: TGTGCCTGGGGGGGGAGAGATGGCTACACCTTC.

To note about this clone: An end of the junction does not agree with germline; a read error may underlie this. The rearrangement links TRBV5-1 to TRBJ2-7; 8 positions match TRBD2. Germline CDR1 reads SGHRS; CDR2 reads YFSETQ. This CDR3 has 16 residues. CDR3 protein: CARSLDPGGAGYEQYF. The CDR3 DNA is TGCGCCCGCAGCCTGGACCCGGGGGGGGCGGGTTACGAGCAGTACTTC. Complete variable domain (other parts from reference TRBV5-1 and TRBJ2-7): KAGVTQTPRYLIKTRGQQVTLSCSPISGHRSVSWYQQTPGQGLQFLFEYFSETQRNKGNFPGRFSGRQFSNSRSEMNVSTLELGDSALYLCARSLDPGGAGYEQYFGPGTRLTVT.

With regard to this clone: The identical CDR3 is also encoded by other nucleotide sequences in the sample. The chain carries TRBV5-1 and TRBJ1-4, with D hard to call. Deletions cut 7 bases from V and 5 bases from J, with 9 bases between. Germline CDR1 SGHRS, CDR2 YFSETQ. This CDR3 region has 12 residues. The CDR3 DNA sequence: TGCGCCAGCCGGACGGGGAATGAAAAACTGTTTTTT. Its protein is CASRTGNEKLFF.

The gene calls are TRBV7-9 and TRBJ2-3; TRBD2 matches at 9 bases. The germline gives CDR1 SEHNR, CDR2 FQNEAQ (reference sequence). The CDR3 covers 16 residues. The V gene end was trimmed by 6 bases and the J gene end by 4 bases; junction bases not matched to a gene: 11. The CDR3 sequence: CASRYAGGPVADTQYF. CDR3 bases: TGTGCCAGCAGATACGCGGGGGGGCCGGTGGCAGATACGCAGTATTTT.

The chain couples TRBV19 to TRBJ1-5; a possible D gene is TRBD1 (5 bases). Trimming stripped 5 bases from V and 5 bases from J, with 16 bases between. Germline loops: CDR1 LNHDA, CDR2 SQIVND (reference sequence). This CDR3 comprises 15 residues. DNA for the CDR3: TGTGCCAGTAGTTTCTCCGGGGGGGTCTATCAGCCCCAGCATTTT. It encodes CASSFSGGVYQPQHF.

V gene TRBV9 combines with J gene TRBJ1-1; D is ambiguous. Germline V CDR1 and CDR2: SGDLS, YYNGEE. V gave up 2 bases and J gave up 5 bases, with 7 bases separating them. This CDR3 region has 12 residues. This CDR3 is CASSVGGTEAFF. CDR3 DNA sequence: TGTGCCAGCAGCGTCGGCGGGACTGAAGCTTTCTTT.

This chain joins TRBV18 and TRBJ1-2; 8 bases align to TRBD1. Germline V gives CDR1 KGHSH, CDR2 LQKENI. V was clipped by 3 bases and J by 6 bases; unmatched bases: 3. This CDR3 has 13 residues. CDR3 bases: TGTGCCAGCTCACCGGAGACAGGGGATGGCTACACCTTC. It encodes CASSPETGDGYTF.

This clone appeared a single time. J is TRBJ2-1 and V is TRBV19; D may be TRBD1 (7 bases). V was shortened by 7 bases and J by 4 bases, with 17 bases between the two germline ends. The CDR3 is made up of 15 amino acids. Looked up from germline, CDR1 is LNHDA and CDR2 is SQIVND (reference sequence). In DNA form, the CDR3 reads TGTGCCAGTAATACAGGGGACTTAGCATACAATGAGCAGTTCTTC. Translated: CASNTGDLAYNEQFF.

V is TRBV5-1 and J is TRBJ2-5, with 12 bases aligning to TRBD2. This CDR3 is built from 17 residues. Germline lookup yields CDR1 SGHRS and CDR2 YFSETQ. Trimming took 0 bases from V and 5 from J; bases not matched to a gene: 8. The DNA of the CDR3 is TGCGCCAGCAGCTTGGGAAATCTAGCGGGGGGGCCTGAGACCCAGTACTTC. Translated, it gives CASSLGNLAGGPETQYF.

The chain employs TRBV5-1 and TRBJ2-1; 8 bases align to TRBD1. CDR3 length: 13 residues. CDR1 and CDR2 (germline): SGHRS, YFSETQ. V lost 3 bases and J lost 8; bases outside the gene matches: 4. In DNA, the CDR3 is TGCGCCAGCAGCTCGGACAGGGCGGATGAGCAGTTCTTC. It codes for CASSSDRADEQFF.

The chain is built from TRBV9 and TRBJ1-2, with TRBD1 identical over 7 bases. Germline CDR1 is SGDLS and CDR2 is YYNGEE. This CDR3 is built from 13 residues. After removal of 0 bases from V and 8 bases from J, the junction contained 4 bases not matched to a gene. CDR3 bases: TGTGCCAGCAGCGTAGTAGGGGGCGAGGGCTACACCTTC. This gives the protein CASSVVGGEGYTF.

The CDR3 DNA is TGTGCCAGCAGCAAAGGCACTCGGGGGTGGTTTCAGCCCCAGCATTTT. Amino acid sequence: CASSKGTRGWFQPQHF. J is TRBJ1-5 and V is TRBV21-1. TRBV21-1 is listed as a pseudogene. The CDR3 totals 16 residues.

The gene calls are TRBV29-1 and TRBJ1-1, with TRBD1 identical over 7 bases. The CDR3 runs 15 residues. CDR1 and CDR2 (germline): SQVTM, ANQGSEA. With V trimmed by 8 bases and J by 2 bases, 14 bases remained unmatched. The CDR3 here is CSHTAIQGFNTEAFF. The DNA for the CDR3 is TGCAGCCATACCGCCATACAGGGGTTCAACACTGAAGCTTTCTTT.

As DNA, the CDR3 is TGCGCCAGCAGCCGGTCCTCAACTAATGAAAAACTGTTTTTT. Encoded protein: CASSRSSTNEKLFF. V gene TRBV5-1 combines with J gene TRBJ1-4; D ambiguous. V lost 4 bases, J lost 0 bases, and 7 bases lay in between. The CDR3 is 14 amino acids. Germline V gene lookup returns CDR1 SGHRS and CDR2 YFSETQ. Full variable domain (remainder filled in from reference TRBV5-1 and TRBJ1-4): KAGVTQTPRYLIKTRGQQVTLSCSPISGHRSVSWYQQTPGQGLQFLFEYFSETQRNKGNFPGRFSGRQFSNSRSEMNVSTLELGDSALYLCASSRSSTNEKLFFGSGTQLSVL.

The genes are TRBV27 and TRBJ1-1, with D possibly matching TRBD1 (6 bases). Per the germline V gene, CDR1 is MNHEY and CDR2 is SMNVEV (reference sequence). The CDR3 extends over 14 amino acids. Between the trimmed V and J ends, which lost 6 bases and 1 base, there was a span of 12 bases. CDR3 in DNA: TGTGCCAGCAGCTGGGACATAGGGAACACTGAAGCTTTCTTT. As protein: CASSWDIGNTEAFF.

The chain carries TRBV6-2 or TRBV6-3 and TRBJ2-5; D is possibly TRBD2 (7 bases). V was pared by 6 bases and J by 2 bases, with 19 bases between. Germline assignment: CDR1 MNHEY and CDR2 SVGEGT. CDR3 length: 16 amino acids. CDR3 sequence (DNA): TGTGCCAGCAGCATCCCACCGGGGGGCCGTCAAGAGACCCAGTACTTC. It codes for CASSIPPGGRQETQYF.

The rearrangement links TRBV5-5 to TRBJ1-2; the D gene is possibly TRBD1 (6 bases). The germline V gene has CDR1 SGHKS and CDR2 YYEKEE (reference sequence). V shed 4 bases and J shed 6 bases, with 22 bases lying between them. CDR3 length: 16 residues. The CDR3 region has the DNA TGTGCCAGCAGCCCTCAGGTACAATTCTCAGGGGATGGCTACACCTTC. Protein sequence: CASSPQVQFSGDGYTF.

CDR3 protein: CASSYKRTGGRGQPQHF. The CDR3, as DNA: TGTGCCAGCAGTTATAAACGGACAGGGGGAAGGGGTCAGCCCCAGCATTTT. The chain couples TRBV2 to TRBJ1-5; 10 bases line up with TRBD1. Trimming removed 5 bases from V and 6 bases from J; junction bases left unmatched: 13. The CDR3 has 17 amino acids. Germline lookup yields CDR1 SNHLY and CDR2 FYNNEI.

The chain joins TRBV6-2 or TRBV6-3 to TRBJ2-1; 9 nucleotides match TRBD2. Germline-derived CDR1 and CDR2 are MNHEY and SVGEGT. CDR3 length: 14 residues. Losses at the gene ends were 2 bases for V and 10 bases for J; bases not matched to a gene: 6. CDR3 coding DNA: TGTGCCAGCAGTTACGAGCGGGGGGCGGAAGAGCAGTTCTTC. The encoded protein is CASSYERGAEEQFF.

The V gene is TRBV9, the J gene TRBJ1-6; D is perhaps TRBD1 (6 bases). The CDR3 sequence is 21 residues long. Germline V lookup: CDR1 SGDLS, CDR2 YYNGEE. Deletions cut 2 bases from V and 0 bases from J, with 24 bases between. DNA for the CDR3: TGTGCCAGCAGCGTTTCCCGCGGCACAGGGCTCGTGGGCTCCTATAATTCACCCCTCCACTTT. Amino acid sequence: CASSVSRGTGLVGSYNSPLHF.